A single sample is the source of the 2 T cell receptor beta chains below, sequenced in a study of graft-versus-host responses after intestinal transplantation. The assay was immunoSEQ multiplex PCR, and TCRdb's table has in-frame clones only and misses some. Of over 45,000 clones listed, around 90% were seen once; the top ten hold roughly 1.7%. The specimen was PBMCs, collected 26 days after transplant. The receptors derive from a human patient who received an intestinal transplant, so some T cells may come from the graft donor.

Here the CDR3 reads CARSPGTSGGGYNEQFF. The CDR3 DNA reads TGTGCCAGAAGCCCCGGGACTAGCGGGGGGGGTTACAATGAGCAGTTCTTC. This chain connects TRBV5-3 to TRBJ2-1; 16 nucleotides line up with TRBD2. TRBV5-3 is recorded as an ORF, its role being uncertain. The CDR3 extends over 17 amino acids. The junction had 5 bases not matched to a gene; V was cut back by 4 bases and J by 4 bases.

The chain is built from TRBV6-1 and TRBJ2-7; D gene unclear. Germline CDR1 and CDR2: MNHNS and SASEGT. The CDR3 loop spans 13 amino acids. The CDR3 DNA reads TGTGCTACAACCGATGACTCCTCCTACGAGCAGTACTTC. Amino acids: CATTDDSSYEQYF.